This T cell receptor beta chain was captured by sequencing in a study of blood T cell repertoires in COVID-19. As for the study in general: Samples taken during acute and convalescent COVID-19 were collected in the United States, Italy and Spain. Nucleic acid was either cDNA or gDNA, and it came from T cells, B-cell-depleted T cells, or PBMCs.

Authors' analysis steps: Reference gene primer amplification in the assay estimated nucleated cell counts. Profiling relied on immunoSEQ multiplex PCR, and the TCRdb table lists in-frame clones only, not all of them. Clone size and V and J calls were adopted from that table, with D and trimming inferred from the DNA. The data show approximately 35,000 clones, 85% seen once. With 0 bases removed from V and 4 bases from J, the gap between germline ends came to 10 bases. Per the germline V gene, CDR1 is MNHEY and CDR2 is SVGAGI. The CDR3 sequence is 14 residues long. The chain has TRBV6-5 and TRBJ2-7; TRBD2 might be the D (6 bases). The source material was peripheral blood. The source is a man aged 60-69 years with active COVID-19. The CDR3 nucleotides read TGTGCCAGCAGTTACTCCAGACTAGTATACGAGCAGTACTTC. It is translated as CASSYSRLVYEQYF.